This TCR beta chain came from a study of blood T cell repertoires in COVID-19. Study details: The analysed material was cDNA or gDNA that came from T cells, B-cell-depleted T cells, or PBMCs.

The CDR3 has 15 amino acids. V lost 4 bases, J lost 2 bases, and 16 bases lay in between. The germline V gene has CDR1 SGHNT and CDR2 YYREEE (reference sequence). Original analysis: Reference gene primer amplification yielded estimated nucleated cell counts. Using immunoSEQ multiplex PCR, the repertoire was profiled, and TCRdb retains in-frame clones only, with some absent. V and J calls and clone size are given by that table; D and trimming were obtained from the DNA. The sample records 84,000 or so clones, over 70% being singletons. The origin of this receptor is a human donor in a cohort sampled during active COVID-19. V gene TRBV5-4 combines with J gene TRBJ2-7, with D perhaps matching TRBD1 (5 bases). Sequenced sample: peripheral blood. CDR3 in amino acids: CASSHRQSNPYEQYF. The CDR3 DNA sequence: TGTGCCAGCAGCCACAGACAGAGCAACCCCTACGAGCAGTACTTC.